The rows below give T cell receptor beta chains drawn from one sample of a study of CD8 T cells in ankylosing spondylitis. Each CDR3 protein gets one entry after TCRdb re-called the 5' RACE reads with MiXCR. This table holds under 200,000 distinct CDR3 sequences, around 9.6% found once. Sequencing was performed on blood, either unsorted or a sorted T cell fraction (not recorded which). The receptors originated from a female donor with ankylosing spondylitis or in good health (not recorded which). Each CDR3 is given with its conserved first and last residue. D genes are given only for firm matches.

v_gene	j_gene	d_gene	CDR3aa
TRBV27	TRBJ2-7	TRBD2	CASSPGGFKQYF
TRBV3-1	TRBJ2-1	TRBD2	CASSLRQVGRDEQFF
TRBV9	TRBJ2-2	.	CASSVGSVNTGELFF
TRBV27	TRBJ2-2	TRBD2	CASSSLAGEGGELFF
TRBV2	TRBJ1-4	.	CASSRVSNEKLFF
TRBV11-2	TRBJ2-1	TRBD2	CASIRGSGGEQFF
TRBV5-1	TRBJ1-2	.	CASSPWTDFYGYTF
TRBV12-3/TRBV12-4	TRBJ2-1	.	CASSAGTVTYNEQFF
TRBV7-9	TRBJ2-7	TRBD1	CASRTGSSYEQYF
TRBV4-1	TRBJ2-1	TRBD2	CASSPSGATGGEYNEQFF
TRBV9	TRBJ2-7	.	CASSARTGLLHF
TRBV12-3/TRBV12-4	TRBJ2-2	TRBD1	CASSGDRGLTGELFF
TRBV4-3	TRBJ2-1	TRBD2	CASSQVSGRPPHEQFF
TRBV27	TRBJ2-7	.	CASSLGGAGEQYF
TRBV24-1	TRBJ2-1	.	CATSDPARTLNNEQFF
TRBV24-1	TRBJ2-5	TRBD1	CATSDPQGARETQYF
TRBV7-8	TRBJ2-2	.	CASSFPGRPAGELFF
TRBV7-7	TRBJ2-2	TRBD1	CASSLVQGASTGELFF
TRBV5-1	TRBJ2-7	.	CASSLGATQDMQYF
TRBV12-3/TRBV12-4	TRBJ1-1	.	CASSFGAEAFF
TRBV27	TRBJ2-7	.	CASKGTSYEQYF
TRBV6-5	TRBJ2-1	.	CMVGDNEQFF
TRBV12-3/TRBV12-4	TRBJ2-3	.	CASSHQGITDTQYF
TRBV6-2/TRBV6-3	TRBJ2-7	TRBD1	CASRRTGGIFEQYF
TRBV29-1	TRBJ2-5	TRBD2	CSVEHGTSVETQYF
TRBV7-9	TRBJ2-3	TRBD2	CASTGLAGGDTQYF
TRBV12-3/TRBV12-4	TRBJ2-3	TRBD2	CASSPGLAGGRTDTQYF
TRBV4-3	TRBJ2-1	TRBD2	CASSPSLAGARNEQFF
TRBV4-3	TRBJ2-7	.	CASSQDLPYEQYF
TRBV12-3/TRBV12-4	TRBJ1-5	.	CASSFSYEGAESNQPQHF
TRBV28	TRBJ2-1	.	CASSLSGGEQFF
TRBV4-2	TRBJ2-7	.	CASSQLRNHEQYF
TRBV4-3	TRBJ2-2	TRBD2	CASSRYSGSVGGELFF
TRBV11-2	TRBJ1-3	TRBD1	CASSLGQGVSNTIYF
TRBV20-1	TRBJ1-1	.	CSARLRRTYTEAFF
TRBV4-3	TRBJ1-1	.	CASSQGGGDLVTEAFF
TRBV7-6	TRBJ2-4	TRBD1	CASSLATGGYKNIQYF
TRBV9	TRBJ1-2	.	CASSPRTGNYGYTF
TRBV7-9	TRBJ2-7	.	CASSPVQGSYEQYF
TRBV4-3	TRBJ2-7	TRBD2	CASSHLAGVTSYEQYF
TRBV30	TRBJ2-2	.	CAWRLGPPGELFF
TRBV20-1	TRBJ2-7	.	CSARDNSRARGEQYF
TRBV4-3	TRBJ2-6	TRBD2	CASSQLGRAGANALTF
TRBV11-2	TRBJ2-1	TRBD2	CASSLNPSGTYIGGNEQFF
TRBV4-2	TRBJ2-3	TRBD1	CASSPDGQGRGTDTQYF
TRBV6-1	TRBJ2-3	TRBD2	CASSGSTDTQYF
TRBV19	TRBJ2-7	TRBD2	CATVGSGTKSSYEQYF
TRBV20-1	TRBJ1-1	.	CSAATAGTEAFF
TRBV7-9	TRBJ2-5	.	CASSPSSGETQYF
TRBV12-3/TRBV12-4	TRBJ2-1	.	CASSYGTVVFF
TRBV29-1	TRBJ2-5	.	CSVDTDQETQYF
TRBV10-3	TRBJ2-2	.	CAISKEVKSTGELFF
TRBV4-3	TRBJ2-7	TRBD1	CASSQGPGGEQYF
TRBV30	TRBJ2-7	.	CAWNGEHGIYEQYF
TRBV5-5	TRBJ1-2	.	CASSISGRPNYGYTF
TRBV4-3	TRBJ2-5	.	CASSQKSGRGETQYF